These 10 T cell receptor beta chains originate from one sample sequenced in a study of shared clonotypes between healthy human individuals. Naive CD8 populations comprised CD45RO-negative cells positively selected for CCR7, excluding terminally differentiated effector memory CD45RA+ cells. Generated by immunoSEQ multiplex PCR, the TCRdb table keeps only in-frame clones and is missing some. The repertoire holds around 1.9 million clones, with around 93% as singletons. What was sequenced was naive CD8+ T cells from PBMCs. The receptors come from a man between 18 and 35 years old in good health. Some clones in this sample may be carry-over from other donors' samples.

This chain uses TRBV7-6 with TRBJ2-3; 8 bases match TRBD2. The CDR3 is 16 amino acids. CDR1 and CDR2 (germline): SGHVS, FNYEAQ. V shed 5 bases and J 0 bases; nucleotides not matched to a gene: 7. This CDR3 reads CASSPRREGSTDTQYF. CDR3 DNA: TGTGCCAGCAGCCCCCGACGGGAGGGTAGCACAGATACGCAGTATTTT.

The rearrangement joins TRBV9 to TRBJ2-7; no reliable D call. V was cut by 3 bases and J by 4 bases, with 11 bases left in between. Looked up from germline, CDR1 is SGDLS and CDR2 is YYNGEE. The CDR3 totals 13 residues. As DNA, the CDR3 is TGTGCCAGCAGCGATTATAGTGGTTACGAGCAGTACTTC. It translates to CASSDYSGYEQYF.

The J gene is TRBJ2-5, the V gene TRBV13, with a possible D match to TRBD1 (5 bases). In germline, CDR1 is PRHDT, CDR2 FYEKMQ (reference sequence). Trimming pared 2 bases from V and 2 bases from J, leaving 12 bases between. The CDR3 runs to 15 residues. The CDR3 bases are TGTGCCAGCAGCTTAAAGGGGTTGATTCAAGAGACCCAGTACTTC. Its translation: CASSLKGLIQETQYF.

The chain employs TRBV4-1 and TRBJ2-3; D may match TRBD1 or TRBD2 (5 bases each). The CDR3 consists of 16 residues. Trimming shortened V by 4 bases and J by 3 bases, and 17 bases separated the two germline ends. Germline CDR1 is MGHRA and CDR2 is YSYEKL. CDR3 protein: CASSPRGQGRTDTQYF. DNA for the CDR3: TGCGCCAGCAGCCCCCGCGGGCAGGGAAGGACAGATACGCAGTATTTT.

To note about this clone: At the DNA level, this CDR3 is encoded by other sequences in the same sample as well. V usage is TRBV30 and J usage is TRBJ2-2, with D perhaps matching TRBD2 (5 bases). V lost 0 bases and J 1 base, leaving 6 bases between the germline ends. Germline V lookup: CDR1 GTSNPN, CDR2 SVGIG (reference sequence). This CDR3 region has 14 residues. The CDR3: CAWSVRGNTGELFF. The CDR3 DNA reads TGTGCCTGGAGTGTCCGGGGGAACACCGGGGAGCTGTTTTTT.

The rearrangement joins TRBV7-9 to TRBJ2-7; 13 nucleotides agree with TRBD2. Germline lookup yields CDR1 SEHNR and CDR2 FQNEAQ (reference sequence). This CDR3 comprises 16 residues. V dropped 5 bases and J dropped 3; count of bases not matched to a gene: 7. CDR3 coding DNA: TGTGCCAGCAGCCCCAGAGGGACTAGCGGGGTCTACGAGCAGTACTTC. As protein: CASSPRGTSGVYEQYF.

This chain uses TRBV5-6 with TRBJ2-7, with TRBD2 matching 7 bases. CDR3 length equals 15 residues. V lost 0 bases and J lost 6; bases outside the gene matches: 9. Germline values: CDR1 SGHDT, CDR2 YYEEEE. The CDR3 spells CASSLEPREKVEQYF. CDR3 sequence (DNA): TGTGCCAGCAGCTTGGAGCCGCGGGAGAAGGTCGAGCAGTACTTC.

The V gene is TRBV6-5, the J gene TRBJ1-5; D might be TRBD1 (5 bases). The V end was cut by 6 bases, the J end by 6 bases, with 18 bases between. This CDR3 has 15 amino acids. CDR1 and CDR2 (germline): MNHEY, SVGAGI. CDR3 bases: TGTGCCAGCAGCCTCGACCAGGGCTCCAGTCAGCCCCAGCATTTT. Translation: CASSLDQGSSQPQHF.

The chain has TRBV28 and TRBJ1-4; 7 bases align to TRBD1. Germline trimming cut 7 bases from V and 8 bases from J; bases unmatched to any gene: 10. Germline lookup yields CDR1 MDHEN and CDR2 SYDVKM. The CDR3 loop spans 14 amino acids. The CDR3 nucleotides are TGTGCCAGCACCTTGACAGGGTCTCACGAAAAACTGTTTTTT. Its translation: CASTLTGSHEKLFF.

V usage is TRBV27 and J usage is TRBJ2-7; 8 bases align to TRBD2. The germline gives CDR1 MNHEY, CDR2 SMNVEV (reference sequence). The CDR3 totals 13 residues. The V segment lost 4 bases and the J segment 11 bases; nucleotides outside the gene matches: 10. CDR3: CASSSRGGGREYF. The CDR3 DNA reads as TGTGCCAGCAGTTCCCGGGGGGGTGGGAGAGAGTACTTC.